This TCR beta chain was retrieved from a study of T cell responses to AZD1222 COVID-19 vaccine. Study-level information: Second-dose groups at about 4 or about 12 weeks were pooled.

Some clones are missing from TCRdb's copy, which holds only in-frame ones; the method was immunoSEQ multiplex PCR. The top ten clones hold less than 25% of a sample with tens of thousands of clones, 70% to 90% of them seen once. Per germline, CDR1 MGHRA and CDR2 YSYEKL. Deletions cut 4 bases from V and 4 bases from J, with 13 bases between. This CDR3 has 15 amino acids. Sequences were derived from peripheral blood, sampled on day 0 of AZD1222 vaccination. The source is an adult in good health. The chain joins TRBV4-1 to TRBJ2-2, with D possibly TRBD2 on 6 matching bases. This chain's CDR3 is CASSRDSMGTGELFF. CDR3 bases: TGCGCCAGCAGCCGGGACTCAATGGGCACCGGGGAGCTGTTTTTT.